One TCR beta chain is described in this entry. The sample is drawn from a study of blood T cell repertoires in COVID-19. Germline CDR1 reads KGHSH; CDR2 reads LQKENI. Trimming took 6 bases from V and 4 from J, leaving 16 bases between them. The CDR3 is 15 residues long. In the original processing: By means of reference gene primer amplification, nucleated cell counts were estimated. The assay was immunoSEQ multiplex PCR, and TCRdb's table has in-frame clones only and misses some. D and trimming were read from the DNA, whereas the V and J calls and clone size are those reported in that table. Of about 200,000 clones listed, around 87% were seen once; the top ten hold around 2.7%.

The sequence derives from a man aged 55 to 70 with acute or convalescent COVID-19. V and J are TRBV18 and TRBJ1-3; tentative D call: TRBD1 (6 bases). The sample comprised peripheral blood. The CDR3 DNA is TGTGCCAGCTCCCTTTCCCCGGACAGAGGAAACACCATATATTTT. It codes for CASSLSPDRGNTIYF.